Each of the 16 T cell receptor beta chains below was sequenced from the same sample in a study of blood T cell repertoires in COVID-19. TCRdb's copy holds only in-frame clones and misses some; the assay was immunoSEQ multiplex PCR. There are roughly 300,000 clones in the sample; 83% occur only once, and 1% to 1.5% lies in the top ten. Source material: peripheral blood. The receptors were sampled from a woman aged 50 to 60 with acute or convalescent COVID-19.

CDR3 DNA sequence: TGTGCCAGCAGACGGAGTGAGTCCTCTGGAAACACCATATATTTT. It codes for CASRRSESSGNTIYF. The J gene is TRBJ1-3, the V gene TRBV2, with D unclear. The germline V gene encodes CDR1 SNHLY and CDR2 FYNNEI. Trimming removed 6 bases from V and 0 bases from J, with 12 bases in between. This CDR3 has 15 amino acids.

This clone appeared a single time. The J gene is TRBJ2-6, the V gene TRBV5-1; 8 bases match TRBD1. The V gene end was trimmed by 4 bases and the J gene end by 0 bases; junction bases not matched to a gene: 6. Looked up from germline, CDR1 is SGHRS and CDR2 is YFSETQ. CDR3 length: 17 amino acids. The CDR3 spells CASSPTGEDSGANVLTF. In nucleotides, the CDR3 is TGCGCCAGCAGCCCGACAGGGGAGGACTCTGGGGCCAACGTCCTGACTTTC.

The chain is built from TRBV29-1 and TRBJ2-3, with 10 bases lining up with TRBD1. The germline CDR1 and CDR2 sequences are SQVTM and ANQGSEA. CDR3 length: 13 residues. J was trimmed by 4 bases and V by 4 bases; bases with no gene match: 2. CDR3 loop: CSVGTGGPDTQYF. CDR3 nucleotide sequence: TGCAGCGTTGGGACAGGGGGACCAGATACGCAGTATTTT.

This clone has a handful of counts. The rearrangement links TRBV11-2 to TRBJ1-3; D is unclear. V lost 2 bases and J 0 bases, leaving 11 bases between the germline ends. The CDR3 is 16 amino acids. Germline V gives CDR1 SGHAT, CDR2 FQNNGV. This chain's CDR3 is CASSLTNGSSGNTIYF. Written as DNA, the CDR3 is TGTGCCAGCAGCTTAACCAACGGGAGCTCTGGAAACACCATATATTTT. Full variable domain (remainder filled in from reference TRBV11-2 and TRBJ1-3): EAGVAQSPRYKIIEKRQSVAFWCNPISGHATLYWYQQILGQGPKLLIQFQNNGVVDDSQLPKDRFSAERLKGVDSTLKIQPAKLEDSAVYLCASSLTNGSSGNTIYFGEGSWLTVV.

The chain links TRBV5-8 to TRBJ1-5, with 9 bases matching TRBD1. The junction had 9 bases not matched to a gene; V was cut back by 4 bases and J by 7 bases. CDR1 is SGHTS and CDR2 is YDEGEE in the germline V gene. The CDR3 runs to 15 residues. DNA for the CDR3: TGTGCCAGCAGCCCGGGACAGGGATTCGGGCAGCCCCAGCATTTT. Residues: CASSPGQGFGQPQHF.

This chain links TRBV7-9 with TRBJ2-5; a weak D match, TRBD1 (6 bases). The germline CDR1 and CDR2 sequences are SEHNR and FQNEAQ (reference sequence). This CDR3 contains 15 residues. V lost 5 bases and J 5 bases, leaving 18 bases between the germline ends. Here the CDR3 reads CASSPTAGVGETQYF. The DNA of the CDR3 is TGTGCCAGCAGCCCCACCGCAGGGGTGGGCGAGACCCAGTACTTC.

The genes are TRBV9 and TRBJ2-1; perhaps TRBD2 as D (6 bases). CDR1 and CDR2 from the germline V gene are SGDLS and YYNGEE. Trimming left V 4 bases short and J 10 bases short, with 21 bases between. The CDR3 covers 15 residues. This chain's CDR3 is CASSPLAVEGSEQFF. CDR3 nucleotides: TGTGCCAGCAGCCCTTTAGCGGTGGAAGGATCCGAGCAGTTCTTC.

The J gene is TRBJ2-5, the V gene TRBV3-1 (or the pseudogene TRBV3-2), with 7 bases aligning to TRBD2. Losses at the gene ends were 4 bases for V and 2 bases for J; bases not matched to a gene: 4. The CDR3 spans 14 residues. Germline loops: CDR1 LGHDT, CDR2 YNNKEL (reference sequence). CDR3 amino acids: CASSPVGGQETQYF. The CDR3 bases are TGTGCCAGCAGCCCGGTGGGGGGGCAAGAGACCCAGTACTTC.

The chain joins TRBV7-9 to TRBJ1-2; the D gene is possibly TRBD1 (6 bases). The CDR3 is 13 residues long. Germline loops: CDR1 SEHNR, CDR2 FQNEAQ (reference sequence). Trimming removed 5 bases at V and 4 bases at J, with 11 bases between. The CDR3 nucleotides read TGTGCCAGCAGCCCTGGACAGCCCTATGGCTACACCTTC. Its protein is CASSPGQPYGYTF.

The table lists this clone with a count of one. The V call is TRBV5-1, the J call TRBJ2-7; D may be TRBD1 (6 bases). Germline-derived CDR1 and CDR2 are SGHRS and YFSETQ. This CDR3 region has 13 residues. Deletions cut 4 bases from V and 6 bases from J, with 14 bases between. The DNA of the CDR3 is TGCGCCAGCAGCGAGGACAGTACGGGCGAGCAGTACTTC. As protein: CASSEDSTGEQYF. Full variable domain (remainder filled in from reference TRBV5-1 and TRBJ2-7): KAGVTQTPRYLIKTRGQQVTLSCSPISGHRSVSWYQQTPGQGLQFLFEYFSETQRNKGNFPGRFSGRQFSNSRSEMNVSTLELGDSALYLCASSEDSTGEQYFGPGTRLTVT.

This sequence joins TRBV3-1 (or the pseudogene TRBV3-2) and TRBJ1-5, with D possibly TRBD1 on 5 matching bases. The CDR3 has 14 amino acids. Between the trimmed V and J ends, which lost 3 bases and 7 bases, there was a span of 13 bases. The V gene's germline CDR1 is LGHDT and CDR2 YNNKEL (reference sequence). The CDR3 coding sequence is TGTGCCAGCAGCCATATCCAGGGAGGACAGCCCCAGCATTTT. It encodes CASSHIQGGQPQHF.

This rearrangement joins TRBV5-5 to TRBJ1-1; possibly TRBD1 for D (6 bases). The CDR3 contains 18 residues. Trimming left V 4 bases short and J 0 bases short, with 22 bases between. CDR1 is SGHKS, CDR2 YYEKEE, per germline (reference sequence). CDR3 coding DNA: TGTGCCAGCAGCAATGTCACAGGGTTTTTCGGGTTGAACACTGAAGCTTTCTTT. It yields the protein CASSNVTGFFGLNTEAFF.

This chain links TRBV18 with TRBJ1-4; 8 positions match TRBD1. Germline values: CDR1 KGHSH, CDR2 LQKENI. The CDR3 totals 14 residues. V was pared by 6 bases and J by 4 bases, with 4 bases of the junction left unmatched. CDR3 amino acids: CASSRTGNNEKLFF. The CDR3 bases are TGTGCCAGCTCGCGGACAGGGAATAATGAAAAACTGTTTTTT. The full variable domain, in which reference TRBV18 and TRBJ1-4 provide the parts outside the CDR3, is NAGVMQNPRHLVRRRGQEARLRCSPMKGHSHVYWYRQLPEEGLKFMVYLQKENIIDESGMPKERFSAEFPKEGPSILRIQQVVRGDSAAYFCASSRTGNNEKLFFGSGTQLSVL.

This chain connects TRBV24-1 to TRBJ2-3; TRBD1 is a possible D gene (7 bases). This CDR3 region has 13 residues. Trimming shortened V by 9 bases and J by 5 bases, and 14 bases separated the two germline ends. Per germline, CDR1 KGHDR and CDR2 SFDVKD. This chain's CDR3 is CATGGQGGDTQYF. CDR3 sequence (DNA): TGTGCCACCGGGGGGCAGGGGGGAGATACGCAGTATTTT.

The V call is TRBV3-1 (or the pseudogene TRBV3-2), the J call TRBJ2-7, with 9 bases that match TRBD1. Looked up from germline, CDR1 is LGHDT and CDR2 is YNNKEL (reference sequence). The CDR3 totals 14 residues. After removal of 6 bases from V and 2 bases from J, the junction contained 5 bases not matched to a gene. The CDR3 region is CASSHGTGPYEQYV. CDR3 DNA: TGTGCCAGCAGTCACGGGACAGGGCCCTACGAGCAGTACGTC.

Details on this clone: Other DNA variants within this sample encode the same CDR3. The chain combines TRBV30 with TRBJ1-5; no reliable D call. The germline V and J ends were trimmed by 0 bases and 4 bases, with 4 bases remaining between them. In germline, CDR1 is GTSNPN, CDR2 SVGIG (reference sequence). The CDR3 spans 12 residues. The CDR3 DNA reads TGTGCCTGGAGTGTCGGGAATCAGCCCCAGCATTTT. Protein product: CAWSVGNQPQHF.